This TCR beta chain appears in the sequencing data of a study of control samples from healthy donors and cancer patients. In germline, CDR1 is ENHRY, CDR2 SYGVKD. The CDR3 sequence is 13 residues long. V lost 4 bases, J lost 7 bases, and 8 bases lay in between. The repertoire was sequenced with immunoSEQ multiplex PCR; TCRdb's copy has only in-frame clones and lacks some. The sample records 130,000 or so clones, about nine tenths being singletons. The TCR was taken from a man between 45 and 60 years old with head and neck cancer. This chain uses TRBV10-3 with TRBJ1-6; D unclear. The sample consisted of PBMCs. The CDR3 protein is CAISAELNSPLHF. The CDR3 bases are TGTGCCATCAGTGCGGAACTAAATTCACCCCTCCACTTT.